This is a list of T cell receptor beta chains from one sample in a study of T cells in Graves' hyperthyroidism and ophthalmopathy. TCRdb re-derived calls from the multiplex PCR reads in MiXCR, one entry per CDR3 protein. The table has around 99,000 distinct CDR3 sequences, approximately 15% seen once. Sequenced: blood. Every receptor here comes from a woman in her fifties or sixties with Graves' hyperthyroidism. CDR3s include the opening cysteine and the closing phenylalanine or tryptophan. The D gene is left open where the match is weak. For some rows the clone size is stated as once, few or many, or as a class when expanded; others skip it.

clone_size,cdr3_length,j_call,v_call,d_call,cdr3_nt,cdr3_aa
few,14,TRBJ2-1,TRBV29-1,TRBD2,TGCAGCGGACGAGCGGGAGTGTCCTACAATGAGCAGTTCTTC,CSGRAGVSYNEQFF
-,14,TRBJ1-1,TRBV5-5,-,TGTGCCAGCAACCTGGGACTCCCGAACACTGAAGCTTTCTTT,CASNLGLPNTEAFF
-,13,TRBJ2-1,TRBV20-1,TRBD2,TGCAGTGCTAGAGGTTTAGCGGGAGGGACGCAGTTCTTC,CSARGLAGGTQFF
many,15,TRBJ2-7,TRBV20-1,-,TGCAGTGGACTTGACACAGGGAGTTTATCGTACGAGCAGTACTTC,CSGLDTGSLSYEQYF
many,17,TRBJ2-1,TRBV6-4,TRBD2,TGTGCCAGCAGTGACGACGGGGGACTAGCCTCATTAAATGAGCAGTTCTTC,CASSDDGGLASLNEQFF
many,13,TRBJ1-2,TRBV28,-,TGTGCCAGCAGCAAAACCCCTGGATATGGCTACACCTTC,CASSKTPGYGYTF
many,15,TRBJ2-3,TRBV20-1,TRBD2,TGCAGTGCGGCGACTAGCGGGCGGCACACAGATACGCAGTATTTT,CSAATSGRHTDTQYF
many,15,TRBJ2-6,TRBV19,-,TGTGCCAGTAGTATAGGGAGCTCTGGGGCCAACGTCCTGACTTTC,CASSIGSSGANVLTF
many,17,TRBJ2-1,TRBV24-1,TRBD2,TGTGCCACCAGTGATTCCCGGACTAGCGGGGAAAACAATGAGCAGTTCTTC,CATSDSRTSGENNEQFF
many,14,TRBJ1-2,TRBV20-1,-,TGCAGTGCCCCCAGGGGACTATTGGACTATGGCTACACCTTC,CSAPRGLLDYGYTF
many,15,TRBJ2-1,TRBV18,TRBD1,TGTGCCAGCTCACCATTGGGGACAGGGAACGATGAGCAGTTCTTC,CASSPLGTGNDEQFF
-,15,TRBJ2-3,TRBV18,TRBD1,TGTGCCAGCTCACCACCGTCCACAGGGGGAGATACGCAGTATTTT,CASSPPSTGGDTQYF
many,13,TRBJ2-7,TRBV27,-,TGTGCCAGCAGTTTGTCCGTCAGCTACGAGCAGTACTTC,CASSLSVSYEQYF
few,15,TRBJ1-5,TRBV19,-,TGTGCCAGTAGTATAGTCGGATATAGCAATCAGCCCCAGCATTTT,CASSIVGYSNQPQHF
few,15,TRBJ2-3,TRBV20-1,TRBD2,TGCAGTGCTAGAGGGCAGCGGGGGAGCACAGATACGCAGTATTTT,CSARGQRGSTDTQYF
many,14,TRBJ2-5,TRBV3-1,-,TGTGCCAGCAGCCAAAGGGAACTGGGGGAGACCCAGTACTTC,CASSQRELGETQYF
-,14,TRBJ2-5,TRBV5-1,-,TGCGCCAGCAGCAGGGTCGGGTTAGGGGAGACCCAGTACTTC,CASSRVGLGETQYF
-,16,TRBJ2-6,TRBV28,-,TGTGCCAGCAGTTTCGGAGAAGCGACTGGGGCCAACGTCCTGACTTTC,CASSFGEATGANVLTF
many,19,TRBJ1-1,TRBV3-1,-,TGTGCCAGCAGCAAAAGAATCAGGGGTGGAGGAGCCGTGAACACTGAAGCTTTCTTT,CASSKRIRGGGAVNTEAFF
few,13,TRBJ1-1,TRBV6-1,-,TGTGCCAGCAGTCTCAAGGAGAACACTGAAGCTTTCTTT,CASSLKENTEAFF
many,16,TRBJ2-3,TRBV11-2,TRBD1,TGTGCCAGCAGCTCCTTAGGGGGACAGAGCACAGATACGCAGTATTTT,CASSSLGGQSTDTQYF
many,12,TRBJ2-3,TRBV6-1,TRBD1,TGTGCCAGCACAAAAAGGGGGCTCGGCCCGTATTTT,CASTKRGLGPYF
many,14,TRBJ2-2,TRBV7-9,TRBD1,TGTGCCAGCAGCCCCCGGGACAGGGGGGGGAAGCTGTTTTTT,CASSPRDRGGKLFF
many,14,TRBJ2-3,TRBV3-1,-,TGTGCCAGCAGCCCCCCCTTTAGCACAGATACGCAGTATTTT,CASSPPFSTDTQYF
many,15,TRBJ2-7,TRBV5-1,TRBD1,TGCGCCAGCAGCTTGGTCGGGGACAGCAACTACGAGCAGTACTTC,CASSLVGDSNYEQYF
few,14,TRBJ1-1,TRBV19,-,TGTGCCAGTACCCCGAGACAGACGAACACTGAAGCTTTCTTT,CASTPRQTNTEAFF
many,11,TRBJ1-2,TRBV20-1,-,TGCAGTACCGGAGGGGAAGCTGGCTACACCTTC,CSTGGEAGYTF
many,15,TRBJ2-7,TRBV12-3/TRBV12-4,TRBD2,TGTGCCAGCAGTTTCGCGGGACTAGTAAGGTACGAGCAGTACTTC,CASSFAGLVRYEQYF
many,13,TRBJ2-1,TRBV20-1,-,TGCAGTGCTAGTAAGGACAGATACAATGAGCAGTTCTTC,CSASKDRYNEQFF
many,12,TRBJ2-1,TRBV7-7,-,TGTGCTAGCGGGACAGGGTCCAATGAGCAGTTCTTC,CASGTGSNEQFF
many,21,TRBJ2-3,TRBV6-2/TRBV6-3,TRBD2,TGTGCCAGCAGTTACCCGTCACGATCTGGGAGGGCCTCAGTCTTAACAGATACGCAGTATTTT,CASSYPSRSGRASVLTDTQYF
many,15,TRBJ2-5,TRBV7-2,TRBD2,TGTGCCAGCAGCTCAAATAGCGGGAGGGTTGAGACCCAGTACTTC,CASSSNSGRVETQYF
many,17,TRBJ1-2,TRBV6-1,TRBD1,TGTGCCAGCAGTCCCCAGAGGACAGGGGCTGCTCTCTATGGCTACACCTTC,CASSPQRTGAALYGYTF
many,14,TRBJ1-2,TRBV5-5,-,TGTGCCAGCAGCTTGTTCGGGGGACTCTATGGCTACACCTTC,CASSLFGGLYGYTF
many,14,TRBJ2-7,TRBV12-3/TRBV12-4,-,TGTGCCAGCAGTTTTGATCAGAGCTCCTACGAGCAGTACTTC,CASSFDQSSYEQYF
many,12,TRBJ2-5,TRBV20-1,-,TGCAGTGCTGGGCTGTCGGGCGAGACCCAGTACTTC,CSAGLSGETQYF
many,15,TRBJ2-7,TRBV9,-,TGTGCCAGCAGCGTAGCGGGGGCCGCCCTCTACGAGCAGTACTTC,CASSVAGAALYEQYF
-,14,TRBJ1-5,TRBV6-1,TRBD1,TGTGCCAGTGGGGACGGGACAGAGAGAGAGCCCCAGCATTTT,CASGDGTEREPQHF
-,18,TRBJ2-4,TRBV3-1,TRBD2,TGTGCCAGCAGCCAAGATCCGGGTACTAGCGGGAGATGGAACATTCAGTACTTC,CASSQDPGTSGRWNIQYF
many,12,TRBJ2-7,TRBV5-1,TRBD1,TGCGCCAGCAGGAGGGGGCAATACGAGCAGTACTTC,CASRRGQYEQYF
-,14,TRBJ2-4,TRBV20-1,-,TGCAGTGCTAGAGATCTGGACGGCAAAAACATTCAGTACTTC,CSARDLDGKNIQYF
many,16,TRBJ2-5,TRBV12-3/TRBV12-4,TRBD2,TGTGCCAGCAGCCGCATCGAGTGGGGGGGTAAAGAGACCCAGTACTTC,CASSRIEWGGKETQYF
many,14,TRBJ2-5,TRBV10-3,TRBD2,TGTGCCATCAGGGGAGCGGGAGGACAAGAGACCCAGTACTTC,CAIRGAGGQETQYF
many,12,TRBJ1-2,TRBV5-6,-,TGTGCCAGCAGCTCGGGACAAGAGGGCTACACCTTC,CASSSGQEGYTF
many,14,TRBJ1-2,TRBV9,-,TGTGCCAGCAGCGTAAGGTCCTGGCAGTCTGGCTACACCTTC,CASSVRSWQSGYTF
many,13,TRBJ2-7,TRBV3-1,-,TGTGCCAGCAGCCAAGGCGTCAACTACGAGCAGTACTTC,CASSQGVNYEQYF
few,16,TRBJ2-3,TRBV6-1,TRBD1,TGTGCCAGCAGTGAACCGCCAGGGGGAAGTACAGATACGCAGTATTTT,CASSEPPGGSTDTQYF
-,14,TRBJ1-1,TRBV11-2,TRBD1,TGTGCCAGCAGCTTGAGGGGGCTAAGCACTGAAGCTTTCTTT,CASSLRGLSTEAFF
-,14,TRBJ2-5,TRBV9,-,TGTACCAGCAGCCCACCCGGCTGGCAAGAGACCCAGTACTTC,CTSSPPGWQETQYF
many,17,TRBJ2-5,TRBV5-1,TRBD1,TGCGCCAGCAGCTTGGGCCTTAAGACAGGGATCCAAGAGACCCAGTACTTC,CASSLGLKTGIQETQYF
many,15,TRBJ1-5,TRBV7-8,-,TGTGCCAGCAGCGATGGGACCAATAGCAATCAGCCCCAGCATTTT,CASSDGTNSNQPQHF
many,14,TRBJ2-7,TRBV18,-,TGTGCCAGCTCACCGCGACAGAAGGACTACGAGCAGTACTTC,CASSPRQKDYEQYF
many,14,TRBJ1-5,TRBV20-1,-,TGCAGTGCTAGAGTGGGGGGTCCTAATCAGCCCCAGCATTTT,CSARVGGPNQPQHF